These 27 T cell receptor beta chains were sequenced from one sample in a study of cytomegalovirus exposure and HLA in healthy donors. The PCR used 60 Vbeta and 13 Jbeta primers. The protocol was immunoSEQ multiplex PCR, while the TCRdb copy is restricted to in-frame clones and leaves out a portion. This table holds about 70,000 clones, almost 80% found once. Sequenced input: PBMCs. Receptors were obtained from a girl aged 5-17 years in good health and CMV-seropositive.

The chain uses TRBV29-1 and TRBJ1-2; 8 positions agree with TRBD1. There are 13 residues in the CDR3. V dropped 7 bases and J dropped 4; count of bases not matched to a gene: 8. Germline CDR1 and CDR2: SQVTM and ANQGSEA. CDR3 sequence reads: CSGGDRGSYGYTF. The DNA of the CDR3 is TGCAGCGGTGGCGACAGGGGATCCTATGGCTACACCTTC.

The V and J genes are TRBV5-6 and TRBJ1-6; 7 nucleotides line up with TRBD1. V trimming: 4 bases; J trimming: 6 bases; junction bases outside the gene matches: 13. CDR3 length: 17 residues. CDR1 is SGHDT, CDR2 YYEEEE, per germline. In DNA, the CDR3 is TGTGCCAGCAGCCTGCGGCCCATAGGGACAGCTAATTCACCCCTCCACTTT. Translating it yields CASSLRPIGTANSPLHF.

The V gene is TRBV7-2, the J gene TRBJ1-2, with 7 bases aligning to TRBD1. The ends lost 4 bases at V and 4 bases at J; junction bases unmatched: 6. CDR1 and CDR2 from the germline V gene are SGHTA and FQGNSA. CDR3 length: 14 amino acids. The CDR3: CASSSRQGSYGYTF. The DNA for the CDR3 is TGTGCCAGCAGCTCCCGACAGGGCAGCTATGGCTACACCTTC.

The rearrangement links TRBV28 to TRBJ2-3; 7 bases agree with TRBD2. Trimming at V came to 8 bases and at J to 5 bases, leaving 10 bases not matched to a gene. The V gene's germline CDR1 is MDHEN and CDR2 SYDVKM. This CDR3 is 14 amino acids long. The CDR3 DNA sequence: TGTGCCAGCCGAGGGGCGGGAGAAGTAGATACGCAGTATTTT. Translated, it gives CASRGAGEVDTQYF.

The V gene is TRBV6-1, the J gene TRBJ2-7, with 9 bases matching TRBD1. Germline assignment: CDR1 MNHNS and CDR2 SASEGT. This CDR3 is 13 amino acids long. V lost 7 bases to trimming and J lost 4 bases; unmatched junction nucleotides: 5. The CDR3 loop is CASTGTGYYEQYF. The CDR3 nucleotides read TGTGCCAGCACCGGGACAGGGTATTACGAGCAGTACTTC.

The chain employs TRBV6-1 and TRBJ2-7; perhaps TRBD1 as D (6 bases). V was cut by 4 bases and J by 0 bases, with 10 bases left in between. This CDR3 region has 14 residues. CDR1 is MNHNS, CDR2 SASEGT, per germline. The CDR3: CASSVQGSSYEQYF. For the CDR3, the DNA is TGTGCCAGCAGTGTACAGGGAAGCTCCTACGAGCAGTACTTC.

The CDR3 spells CSASSGVEQYF. DNA of the CDR3: TGCAGTGCTTCTTCGGGGGTCGAACAGTACTTC. V usage is TRBV20-1 and J usage is TRBJ2-7; D is perhaps TRBD2 (6 bases). The CDR3 has 11 residues. The V and J ends lost 5 bases and 10 bases respectively, with 15 bases between them. The germline gives CDR1 DFQATT, CDR2 SNEGSKA (reference sequence).

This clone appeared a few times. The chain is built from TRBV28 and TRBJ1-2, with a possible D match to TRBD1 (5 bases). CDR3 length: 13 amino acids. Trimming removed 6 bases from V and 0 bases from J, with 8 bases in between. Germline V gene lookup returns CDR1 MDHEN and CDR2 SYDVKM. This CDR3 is CASSPGANYGYTF. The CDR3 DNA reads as TGTGCCAGCAGCCCGGGGGCTAACTATGGCTACACCTTC.

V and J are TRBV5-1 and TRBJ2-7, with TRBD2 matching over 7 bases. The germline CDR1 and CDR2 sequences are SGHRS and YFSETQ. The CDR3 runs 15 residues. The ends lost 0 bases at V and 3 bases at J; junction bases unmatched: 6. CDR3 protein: CASSLVGRESYEQYF. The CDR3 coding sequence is TGCGCCAGCAGCTTGGTAGGGCGGGAGAGCTACGAGCAGTACTTC.

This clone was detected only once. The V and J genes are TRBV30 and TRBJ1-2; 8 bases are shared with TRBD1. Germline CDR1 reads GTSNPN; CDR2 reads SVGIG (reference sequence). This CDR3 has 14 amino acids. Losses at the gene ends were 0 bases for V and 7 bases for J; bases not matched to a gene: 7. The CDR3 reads CAWSVPGGNGGYTF. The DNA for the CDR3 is TGTGCCTGGAGTGTACCAGGGGGCAACGGTGGCTACACCTTC.

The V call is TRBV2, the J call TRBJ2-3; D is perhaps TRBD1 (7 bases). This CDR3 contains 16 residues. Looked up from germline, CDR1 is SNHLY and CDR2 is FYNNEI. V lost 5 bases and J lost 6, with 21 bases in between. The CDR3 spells CASSTRGARVDDTQYF. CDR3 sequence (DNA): TGTGCCAGCAGTACCAGGGGGGCCCGGGTAGACGATACGCAGTATTTT.

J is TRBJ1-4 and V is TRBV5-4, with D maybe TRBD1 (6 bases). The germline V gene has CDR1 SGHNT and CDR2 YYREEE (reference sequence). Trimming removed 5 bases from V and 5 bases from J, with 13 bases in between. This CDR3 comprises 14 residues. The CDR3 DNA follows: TGTGCCAGCAGGGACGGGACAAGCAATGAAAAACTGTTTTTT. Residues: CASRDGTSNEKLFF.

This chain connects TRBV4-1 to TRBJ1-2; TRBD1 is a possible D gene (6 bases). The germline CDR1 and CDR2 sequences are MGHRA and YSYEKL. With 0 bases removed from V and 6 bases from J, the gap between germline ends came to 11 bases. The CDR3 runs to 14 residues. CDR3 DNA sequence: TGCGCCAGCAGCCAAGATGAGGGGGTAGATGGCTACACCTTC. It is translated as CASSQDEGVDGYTF.

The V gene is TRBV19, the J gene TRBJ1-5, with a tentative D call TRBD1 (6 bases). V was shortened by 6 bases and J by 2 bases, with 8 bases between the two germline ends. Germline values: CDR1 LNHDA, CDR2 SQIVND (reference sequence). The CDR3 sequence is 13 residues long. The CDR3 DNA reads TGTGCCAGTAGGGGGGCTGGCAATCAGCCCCAGCATTTT. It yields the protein CASRGAGNQPQHF. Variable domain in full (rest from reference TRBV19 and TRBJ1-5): DGGITQSPKYLFRKEGQNVTLSCEQNLNHDAMYWYRQDPGQGLRLIYYSQIVNDFQKGDIAEGYSVSREKKESFPLTVTSAQKNPTAFYLCASRGAGNQPQHFGDGTRLSIL.

Here the CDR3 reads CASSVLTGGTDEQYF. CDR3 sequence (DNA): TGTGCCAGCAGTGTTTTGACAGGGGGCACGGACGAGCAGTACTTC. The J gene is TRBJ2-7, the V gene TRBV6-1; 10 nucleotides agree with TRBD1. V trimming: 4 bases; J trimming: 5 bases; junction bases outside the gene matches: 8. This CDR3 region has 15 residues. Germline assignment: CDR1 MNHNS and CDR2 SASEGT.

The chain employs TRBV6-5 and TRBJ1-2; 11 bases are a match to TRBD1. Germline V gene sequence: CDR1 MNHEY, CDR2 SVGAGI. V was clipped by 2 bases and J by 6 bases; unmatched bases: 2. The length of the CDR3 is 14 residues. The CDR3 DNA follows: TGTGCCAGCAGTTACCTGGGACAGGGGGATGGCTACACCTTC. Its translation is CASSYLGQGDGYTF.

The CDR3 loop is CASSLAEVTGETQYF. The CDR3, as DNA: TGTGCCAGCAGCTTAGCGGAGGTCACGGGGGAGACCCAGTACTTC. The chain couples TRBV7-6 to TRBJ2-5, with D perhaps TRBD2 (5 bases). Trimming left V 0 bases short and J 5 bases short, with 13 bases between. From germline, CDR1 is SGHVS and CDR2 FNYEAQ. The CDR3 is 15 residues long.

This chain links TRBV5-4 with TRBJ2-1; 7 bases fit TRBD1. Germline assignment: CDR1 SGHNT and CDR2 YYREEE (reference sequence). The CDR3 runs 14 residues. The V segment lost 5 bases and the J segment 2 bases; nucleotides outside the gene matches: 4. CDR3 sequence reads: CASRRDSTYNEQFF. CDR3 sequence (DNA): TGTGCCAGCAGACGGGACAGTACCTACAATGAGCAGTTCTTC. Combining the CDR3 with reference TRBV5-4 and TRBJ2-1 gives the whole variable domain ETGVTQSPTHLIKTRGQQVTLRCSSQSGHNTVSWYQQALGQGPQFIFQYYREEENGRGNFPPRFSGLQFPNYSSELNVNALELDDSALYLCASRRDSTYNEQFFGPGTRLTVL.

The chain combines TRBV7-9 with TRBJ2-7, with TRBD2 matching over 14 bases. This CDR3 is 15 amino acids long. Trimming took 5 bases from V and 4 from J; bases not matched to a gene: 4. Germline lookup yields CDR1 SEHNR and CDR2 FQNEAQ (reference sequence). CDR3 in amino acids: CASSGTSGGAYEQYF. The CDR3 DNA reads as TGTGCCAGCAGCGGGACTAGCGGGGGTGCTTACGAGCAGTACTTC.

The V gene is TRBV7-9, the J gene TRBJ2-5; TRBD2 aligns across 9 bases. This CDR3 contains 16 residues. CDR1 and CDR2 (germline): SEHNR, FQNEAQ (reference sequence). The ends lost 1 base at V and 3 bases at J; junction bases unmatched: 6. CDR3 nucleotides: TGTGCCAGCAGCTTAGTCGGGACTAGCCAAGAAGAGACCCAGTACTTC. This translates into CASSLVGTSQEETQYF.

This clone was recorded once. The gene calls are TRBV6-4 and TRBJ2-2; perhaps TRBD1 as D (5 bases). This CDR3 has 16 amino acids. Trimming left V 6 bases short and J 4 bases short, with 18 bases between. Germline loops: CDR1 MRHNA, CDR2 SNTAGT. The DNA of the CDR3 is TGTGCCAGCAGCAACCCGACAGCCGCGATCACCGGGGAGCTGTTTTTT. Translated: CASSNPTAAITGELFF.

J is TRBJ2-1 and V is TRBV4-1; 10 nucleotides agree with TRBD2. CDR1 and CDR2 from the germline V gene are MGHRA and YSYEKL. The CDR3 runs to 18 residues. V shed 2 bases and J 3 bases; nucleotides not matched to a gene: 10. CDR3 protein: CASSQLPAGGINYNEQFF. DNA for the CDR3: TGCGCCAGCAGCCAACTCCCAGCGGGGGGGATTAACTACAATGAGCAGTTCTTC.

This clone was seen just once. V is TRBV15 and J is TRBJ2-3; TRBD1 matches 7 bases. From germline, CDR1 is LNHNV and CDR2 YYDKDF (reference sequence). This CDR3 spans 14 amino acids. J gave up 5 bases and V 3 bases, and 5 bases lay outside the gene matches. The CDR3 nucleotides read TGTGCCACCAGCAGGGTACAGGGGTTAGATACGCAGTATTTT. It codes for CATSRVQGLDTQYF.

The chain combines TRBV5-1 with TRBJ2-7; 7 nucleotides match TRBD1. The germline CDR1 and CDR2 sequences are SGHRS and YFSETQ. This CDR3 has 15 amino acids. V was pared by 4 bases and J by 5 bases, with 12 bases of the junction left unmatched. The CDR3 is CASSLSPTGSDEQYF. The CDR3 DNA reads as TGCGCCAGCAGCCTGAGTCCGACAGGGAGCGACGAGCAGTACTTC.

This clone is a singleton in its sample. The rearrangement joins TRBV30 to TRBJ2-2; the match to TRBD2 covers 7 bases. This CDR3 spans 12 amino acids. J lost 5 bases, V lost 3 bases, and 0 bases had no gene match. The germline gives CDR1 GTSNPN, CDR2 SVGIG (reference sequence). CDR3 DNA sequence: TGTGCCTGGAGAGCGGGGACCGGGGAGCTGTTTTTT. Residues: CAWRAGTGELFF.

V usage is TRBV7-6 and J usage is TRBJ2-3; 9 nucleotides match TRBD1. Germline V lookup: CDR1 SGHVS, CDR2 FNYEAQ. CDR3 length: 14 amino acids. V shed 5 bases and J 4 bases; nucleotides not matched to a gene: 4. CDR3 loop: CASSRTGAADTQYF. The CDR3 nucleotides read TGTGCCAGCAGCCGGACAGGGGCCGCAGATACGCAGTATTTT.

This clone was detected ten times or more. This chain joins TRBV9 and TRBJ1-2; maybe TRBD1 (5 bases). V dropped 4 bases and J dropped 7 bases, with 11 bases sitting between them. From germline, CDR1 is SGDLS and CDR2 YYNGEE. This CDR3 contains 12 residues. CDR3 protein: CASSPRTRGYTF. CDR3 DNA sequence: TGTGCCAGCAGCCCGAGGACACGTGGCTACACCTTC. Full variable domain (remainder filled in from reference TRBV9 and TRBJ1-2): DSGVTQTPKHLITATGQRVTLRCSPRSGDLSVYWYQQSLDQGLQFLIQYYNGEERAKGNILERFSAQQFPDLHSELNLSSLELGDSALYFCASSPRTRGYTFGSGTRLTVV.